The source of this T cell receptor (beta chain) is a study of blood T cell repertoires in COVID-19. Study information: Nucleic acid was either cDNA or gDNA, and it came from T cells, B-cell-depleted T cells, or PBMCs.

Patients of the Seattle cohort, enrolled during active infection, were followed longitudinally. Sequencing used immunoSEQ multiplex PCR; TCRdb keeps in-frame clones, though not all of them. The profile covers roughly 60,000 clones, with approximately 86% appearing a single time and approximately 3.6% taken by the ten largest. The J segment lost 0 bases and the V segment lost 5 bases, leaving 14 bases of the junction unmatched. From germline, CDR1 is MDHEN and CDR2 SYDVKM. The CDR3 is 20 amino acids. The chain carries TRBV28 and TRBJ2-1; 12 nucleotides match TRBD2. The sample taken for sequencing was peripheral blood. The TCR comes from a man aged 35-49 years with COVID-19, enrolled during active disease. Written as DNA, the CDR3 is TGTGCCAGCAGTCTCCGAGGACTAGCGGGGAGAGGGAGCTCCTACAATGAGCAGTTCTTC. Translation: CASSLRGLAGRGSSYNEQFF.